This T cell receptor (beta chain) was observed in a study of cytomegalovirus exposure and HLA in healthy donors. The germline CDR1 and CDR2 sequences are ENHRY and SYGVKD. With 2 bases clipped from V and 4 bases from J, the junction kept 5 bases outside the gene matches. This CDR3 spans 17 amino acids. Researchers ran the PCR with 60 Vbeta and 13 Jbeta primers. The method was immunoSEQ multiplex PCR; TCRdb's version includes in-frame clones alone and lacks a portion of them. The table lists 95,000 to 100,000 clones, 76% of them singletons. Findings and limits, study-wide: A missense DCLRE1C variant was associated with V- and J-gene trimming of TCR beta chains in a later analysis, and an independent cohort replicated the association.

On this clone: Its specificity is unknown.

The chain links TRBV10-3 to TRBJ2-4, with TRBD2 matching over 13 bases. Sequenced sample: PBMCs. The source is a man aged 35-49 years in good health and CMV-seronegative. DNA of the CDR3: TGTGCCATCAGTGAGCCTGGGACTAGCGGGGTTAAAAACATTCAGTACTTC. This codes for CAISEPGTSGVKNIQYF.